This TCR beta chain originates from a study of T cell responses to AZD1222 COVID-19 vaccine. Comments on this clone: As yet, its antigen is unknown.

Regarding the study as a whole: Just a handful of people given AZD1222 tested seropositive at baseline. Every sample of the repertoires postdated the peak T cell response. Mostly white British, mostly female donors; authors suggested clonal diversity may be underestimated.

Second-dose intervals of approximately 4 or approximately 12 weeks were pooled. The method was immunoSEQ multiplex PCR; TCRdb's version includes in-frame clones alone and lacks a portion of them. The sample includes some 110,000 clones, around 84% of them seen just once. Germline CDR1 SGHVS, CDR2 FQNEAQ. This CDR3 has 15 amino acids. Between the trimmed V and J ends, which lost 5 bases and 2 bases, there was a span of 12 bases. The J gene is TRBJ2-2, the V gene TRBV7-8; D is ambiguous. The sequence derives from an adult who received the AZD1222 COVID-19 vaccine. The sample in question was peripheral blood, obtained 28 days after the second AZD1222 dose. The CDR3 loop is CASSLLLGNTGELFF. The CDR3 bases are TGTGCCAGCAGCCTCCTGCTGGGAAACACCGGGGAGCTGTTTTTT.